This T cell receptor (beta chain) derives from a study of identical twins. TCRdb analysed the 5' RACE reads with MiXCR anew, one entry per CDR3 protein. The data show about 890,000 distinct CDR3 sequences, around 12% seen once. Many counts were recorded for this clonotype. The CDR3 is made up of 11 amino acids. CDR1 is SGHRS and CDR2 is YFSETQ in the germline V gene. J was trimmed by 8 bases and V by 5 bases; bases with no gene match: 1. All donors were healthy, and all were Caucasian. A further study also used this sample, focusing on yellow fever vaccine responses in identical twins.

Sample: PBMCs. The V and J genes are TRBV5-1 and TRBJ1-2, with 9 bases aligning to TRBD1. This TCR derives from a woman aged 18-29 years in good health. CDR3 DNA sequence: TGCGCCAGCAGGGACAGGGGCGGCTACACCTTC. Its translation: CASRDRGGYTF.